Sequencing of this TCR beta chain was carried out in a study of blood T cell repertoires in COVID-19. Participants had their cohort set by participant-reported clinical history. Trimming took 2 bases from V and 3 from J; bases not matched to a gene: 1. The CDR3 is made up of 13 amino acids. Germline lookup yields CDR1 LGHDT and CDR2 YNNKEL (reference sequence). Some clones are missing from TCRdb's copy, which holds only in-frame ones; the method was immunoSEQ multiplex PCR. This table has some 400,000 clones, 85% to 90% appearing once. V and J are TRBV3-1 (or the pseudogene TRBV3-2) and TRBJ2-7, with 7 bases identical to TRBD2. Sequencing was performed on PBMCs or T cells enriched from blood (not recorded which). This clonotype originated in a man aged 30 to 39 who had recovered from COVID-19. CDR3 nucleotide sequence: TGTGCCAGCAGCCAATCGGGAGGCTACGAGCAGTACTTC. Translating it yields CASSQSGGYEQYF.